This T cell receptor (beta chain) derives from a study of blood T cells in healthy people across ages. The study, taken as a whole, reports: Total diversity from one million sequenced T cells was likely underestimated.

Each sample yielded at least 6 million isolated PBMCs. This clonotype was counted between two and nine times. Its specificity is not known. The CDR3 covers 21 residues. CDR1 and CDR2 from the germline V gene are DFQATT and SNEGSKA (reference sequence). The V and J ends lost 1 base and 3 bases, in that order; junction bases with no gene match: 23. A J-beta primer mix and a sample-barcoded 5' primer were used in a second PCR of roughly 6 to 12 cycles. A template-switch adaptor containing 12 random nucleotides labeled each cDNA molecule. TCRdb re-analysed the 5' RACE reads in MiXCR, keeping a single row per CDR3 protein. The sample includes hundreds of thousands of distinct CDR3 sequences, approximately 50% seen only once; the top ten take around a third.

The gene calls are TRBV20-1 and TRBJ2-5; 10 nucleotides agree with TRBD2. Input material: blood. The sequence came from a woman between 55 and 75 years old in good health. CDR3 DNA: TGCAGTGCTAGAGCCTACATAACAGGGACGTCCCTAGCGGGAGTAGAAGAGACCCAGTACTTC. It encodes CSARAYITGTSLAGVEETQYF.